This T cell receptor (beta chain) was recovered during a study of cytomegalovirus exposure and HLA in healthy donors. Study-wide findings and caveats: It was in a later analysis that TCR association rates were seen to vary by HLA locus, highest for DRB1 and lowest for HLA-C. Associated with cytomegalovirus, according to the listing, were 150 to 200 TCR beta chains.

Researchers ran the PCR with 60 Vbeta and 13 Jbeta primers. Some clones are missing from TCRdb's copy, which holds only in-frame ones; the method was immunoSEQ multiplex PCR. The sample carries 150,000 to 200,000 clones, roughly four fifths recorded once. With respect to this clone: Its target is not known.

V was trimmed by 4 bases and J by 3 bases, leaving 12 bases between them. Germline CDR1 GTSNPN, CDR2 SVGIG (reference sequence). CDR3 length equals 13 residues. The chain links TRBV30 to TRBJ1-1; D may be TRBD1 (5 bases). This TCR derives from a woman in her 30s in good health and CMV-seropositive. Material: PBMCs. CDR3 loop: CAWKGRADTEAFF. The CDR3 nucleotides read TGTGCCTGGAAGGGCAGGGCGGACACTGAAGCTTTCTTT.